The 27 T cell receptor beta chains below were found in one sample sequenced in a study of technical replicates of blood from a handful of donors. Generated by immunoSEQ multiplex PCR, the TCRdb table keeps only in-frame clones and is missing some. The table records around 86,000 clones, approximately 97% of them present only once. Sequences were obtained from T cells isolated from PBMCs. The receptor set was obtained from a human donor in good health.

The rearrangement uses TRBV29-1 and TRBJ2-7, with D perhaps matching TRBD1 (6 bases). V lost 6 bases and J 0 bases, leaving 6 bases between the germline ends. Germline V gene sequence: CDR1 SQVTM, CDR2 ANQGSEA. The CDR3 runs to 11 residues. CDR3 region: CSVDSSYEQYF. The CDR3 bases are TGCAGCGTGGACAGCTCCTACGAGCAGTACTTC.

V is TRBV6-5 and J is TRBJ2-7, with 14 bases lining up with TRBD2. Germline lookup yields CDR1 MNHEY and CDR2 SVGAGI. V lost 4 bases, J lost 4 bases, and 6 bases stayed unmatched. CDR3 length: 16 residues. CDR3 in DNA: TGTGCCAGCAGTTTCGCCGGGACTAGCGGGAGTTACGAGCAGTACTTC. It yields the protein CASSFAGTSGSYEQYF.

The V call is TRBV11-2, the J call TRBJ2-1, with D possibly TRBD1 on 6 matching bases. Germline V gene data show CDR1 as SGHAT and CDR2 as FQNNGV. The CDR3 is 15 residues long. Between the trimmed V and J ends, which lost 1 base and 7 bases, there was a span of 14 bases. CDR3 residues: CASSLGGGDGNEQFF. The CDR3 DNA sequence: TGTGCCAGCAGCTTAGGAGGGGGTGATGGAAATGAGCAGTTCTTC.

The rearrangement joins TRBV20-1 to TRBJ2-7, with D hard to call. The V end was cut by 3 bases, the J end by 3 bases, with 6 bases between. This CDR3 has 11 amino acids. Germline V gives CDR1 DFQATT, CDR2 SNEGSKA (reference sequence). The CDR3 protein is CSASEFYEQYF. Here the CDR3 DNA reads TGCAGTGCTAGCGAGTTCTACGAGCAGTACTTC.

The chain carries TRBV7-9 and TRBJ1-1; D is ambiguous. The CDR3 covers 14 residues. Looked up from germline, CDR1 is SEHNR and CDR2 is FQNEAQ (reference sequence). V dropped 1 base and J dropped 1 base, with 7 bases sitting between them. CDR3 residues: CASSLEQRNTEAFF. The CDR3 bases are TGTGCCAGCAGCTTAGAACAGAGGAACACTGAAGCTTTCTTT.

The gene calls are TRBV2 and TRBJ2-1; D might be TRBD1 (5 bases). CDR3 length: 15 amino acids. V was cut by 0 bases and J by 2 bases, with 8 bases left in between. From germline, CDR1 is SNHLY and CDR2 FYNNEI. CDR3 region: CASSEARAAYNEQFF. The CDR3, as DNA: TGTGCCAGCAGTGAAGCCAGGGCAGCCTACAATGAGCAGTTCTTC.

The V call is TRBV30, the J call TRBJ2-7, with D unresolved. The CDR3 sequence is 12 residues long. Germline values: CDR1 GTSNPN, CDR2 SVGIG (reference sequence). The DNA for the CDR3 is TGTGCTCGCAGAATCAGCTCCTACGAGCAGTACTTC. This encodes CARRISSYEQYF.

The CDR3 coding sequence is TGCGCCAGCAGCCAAGATCCCCTACTGTTCAATCAGCCCCAGCATTTT. Translated: CASSQDPLLFNQPQHF. V and J are TRBV4-1 and TRBJ1-5; unclear D gene. CDR1 is MGHRA, CDR2 YSYEKL, per germline. V was cut by 0 bases and J by 3 bases, with 12 bases left in between. The CDR3 sequence is 16 residues long.

The J gene is TRBJ2-5, the V gene TRBV25-1, with TRBD1 matching 7 bases. The CDR3 length is 14 residues. Trimming at V came to 5 bases and at J to 2 bases, leaving 5 bases not matched to a gene. The germline V gene encodes CDR1 MGHDK and CDR2 SYGVNS. CDR3 residues: CASSIQGWQETQYF. The DNA of the CDR3 is TGTGCCAGCAGTATACAGGGGTGGCAAGAGACCCAGTACTTC.

This chain links TRBV7-9 with TRBJ2-7; 8 bases match TRBD1. J was trimmed by 4 bases and V by 3 bases; bases with no gene match: 5. Germline V gives CDR1 SEHNR, CDR2 FQNEAQ (reference sequence). The CDR3 has 14 residues. This CDR3 reads CASSFRDRSYEQYF. CDR3 DNA sequence: TGTGCCAGCAGCTTCCGGGACAGGTCTTACGAGCAGTACTTC.

The chain uses TRBV4-1 and TRBJ2-3, with 12 bases that match TRBD1. Losses at the gene ends were 0 bases for V and 5 bases for J; bases not matched to a gene: 6. This CDR3 region has 17 residues. Germline-derived CDR1 and CDR2 are MGHRA and YSYEKL. CDR3: CASSQEGGTGGRDTQYF. The CDR3 nucleotides read TGCGCCAGCAGCCAAGAGGGGGGGACAGGGGGCCGAGATACGCAGTATTTT.

This chain uses TRBV18 with TRBJ2-2; 7 bases fit TRBD1. The CDR3 consists of 20 residues. Germline lookup yields CDR1 KGHSH and CDR2 LQKENI. Germline trimming cut 3 bases from V and 6 bases from J; bases unmatched to any gene: 22. The chain's CDR3 is CASSPRDSYRLWDIAGELFF. The CDR3 DNA sequence: TGTGCCAGCTCACCCCGGGACAGCTACCGCCTGTGGGATATCGCCGGGGAGCTGTTTTTT.

The chain uses TRBV27 and TRBJ2-7; 9 positions agree with TRBD1. The CDR3 is 16 residues long. CDR1 MNHEY and CDR2 SMNVEV come from the germline V gene (reference sequence). Trimming cost V 4 bases and J 5 bases; bases outside gene matches: 12. The CDR3 bases are TGTGCCAGCAGTTCAGGGGGGGACAGGGTTGTCGACGAGCAGTACTTC. It is translated as CASSSGGDRVVDEQYF.

This chain joins TRBV27 and TRBJ1-4; D perhaps matches TRBD1 (5 bases). This CDR3 contains 15 residues. The germline CDR1 and CDR2 sequences are MNHEY and SMNVEV (reference sequence). The V and J ends lost 6 bases and 5 bases respectively, with 16 bases between them. CDR3 nucleotides: TGTGCCAGCAGAACCGTCGGGGGGTGGAATGAAAAACTGTTTTTT. It encodes CASRTVGGWNEKLFF.

The rearrangement uses TRBV9 and TRBJ1-1; D uncertain. This CDR3 is 13 amino acids long. Germline V gives CDR1 SGDLS, CDR2 YYNGEE. With 2 bases removed from V and 0 bases from J, the gap between germline ends came to 5 bases. As DNA, the CDR3 is TGTGCCAGCAGCGTCCGTATGAACACTGAAGCTTTCTTT. Its translation is CASSVRMNTEAFF.

This chain links TRBV6-4 with TRBJ1-6; 7 positions match TRBD1. The CDR3 covers 14 residues. The V and J ends lost 3 bases and 10 bases, in that order; junction bases with no gene match: 6. Germline CDR1 reads MRHNA; CDR2 reads SNTAGT. The CDR3 DNA sequence: TGTGCCAGCAGTGAAAGGGACAGTGGCTCACCCCTCCACTTT. Protein: CASSERDSGSPLHF.

This chain uses TRBV7-6 with TRBJ2-3; the D gene is possibly TRBD1 (6 bases). Germline lookup yields CDR1 SGHVS and CDR2 FNYEAQ. Trimming removed 5 bases from V and 3 bases from J, with 18 bases in between. The CDR3 has 16 residues. Here the CDR3 DNA reads TGTGCCAGCAGCCCTCGTATTACTACAGGGACAGATACGCAGTATTTT. The encoded protein is CASSPRITTGTDTQYF.

The rearrangement uses TRBV15 and TRBJ1-4; 10 positions agree with TRBD1. V shed 4 bases and J 6 bases; nucleotides not matched to a gene: 2. Germline V lookup: CDR1 LNHNV, CDR2 YYDKDF (reference sequence). This CDR3 spans 14 amino acids. CDR3 sequence (DNA): TGTGCCACCAGCAAAGGGACAGGGGATGAAAAACTGTTTTTT. Amino acid sequence: CATSKGTGDEKLFF.

The rearrangement joins TRBV30 to TRBJ1-1, with D unresolved. V lost 1 base to trimming and J lost 7 bases, with 7 bases between them. The CDR3 is 11 residues long. From germline, CDR1 is GTSNPN and CDR2 SVGIG (reference sequence). The chain's CDR3 is CAWSGYDEAFF. CDR3 DNA: TGTGCCTGGAGTGGCTATGATGAAGCTTTCTTT.

The CDR3 sequence is CASSYGGRGNTGELFF. The CDR3 nucleotides are TGTGCCAGCAGTTACGGCGGGAGGGGAAACACCGGGGAGCTGTTTTTT. The V gene is TRBV28, the J gene TRBJ2-2; TRBD2 matches 9 bases. Germline trimming cut 4 bases from V and 2 bases from J; bases unmatched to any gene: 5. There are 16 residues in the CDR3. Germline CDR1 is MDHEN and CDR2 is SYDVKM.

The chain couples TRBV5-1 to TRBJ1-2, with TRBD1 as a possible D gene (6 bases). The CDR3 loop spans 13 amino acids. The V and J ends lost 0 bases and 7 bases respectively, with 10 bases between them. The germline CDR1 and CDR2 sequences are SGHRS and YFSETQ. CDR3 amino acids: CASSLVRGSGYTF. The CDR3 DNA sequence: TGCGCCAGCAGCTTGGTCAGGGGAAGTGGCTACACCTTC. The complete variable domain, with remaining parts taken from reference TRBV5-1 and TRBJ1-2, reads KAGVTQTPRYLIKTRGQQVTLSCSPISGHRSVSWYQQTPGQGLQFLFEYFSETQRNKGNFPGRFSGRQFSNSRSEMNVSTLELGDSALYLCASSLVRGSGYTFGSGTRLTVV.

This chain connects TRBV25-1 to TRBJ2-5, with 10 bases fitting TRBD2. The germline V gene encodes CDR1 MGHDK and CDR2 SYGVNS. Trimming cost V 6 bases and J 5 bases; bases outside gene matches: 12. The CDR3 consists of 16 residues. The CDR3 reads CASRGGLAGDLETQYF. In DNA form, the CDR3 reads TGTGCCAGCAGGGGGGGGCTAGCGGGGGACCTGGAGACCCAGTACTTC.

This rearrangement joins TRBV6-6 to TRBJ2-5; D call uncertain. The V gene's germline CDR1 is MNHNY and CDR2 SVGAGI (reference sequence). The V end was cut by 5 bases, the J end by 0 bases, with 16 bases between. This CDR3 spans 16 amino acids. CDR3 loop: CASSGPVLRDQETQYF. In DNA, the CDR3 is TGTGCCAGCAGTGGCCCAGTTTTACGGGACCAAGAGACCCAGTACTTC.

This clone has only one observation. The V call is TRBV10-3, the J call TRBJ2-3; 7 bases line up with TRBD1. The V gene's germline CDR1 is ENHRY and CDR2 SYGVKD. This CDR3 comprises 14 residues. The junction had 7 bases not matched to a gene; V was cut back by 10 bases and J by 0 bases. The CDR3 sequence is CATQGQESTDTQYF. The CDR3, as DNA: TGTGCCACCCAAGGACAGGAAAGCACAGATACGCAGTATTTT.

A single count supports this clone. The rearrangement uses TRBV7-3 and TRBJ1-1, with 7 bases aligning to TRBD1. Germline lookup yields CDR1 SGHTA and CDR2 FQGTGA. Trimming cost V 5 bases and J 1 base; bases outside gene matches: 13. The CDR3 length is 17 residues. CDR3 DNA: TGTGCCAGCAGCCCCAGGGGGGCAGGGGCCAAGAACACTGAAGCTTTCTTT. This gives the protein CASSPRGAGAKNTEAFF.

This chain uses TRBV4-1 with TRBJ2-2, with TRBD1 matching over 10 bases. The CDR3 consists of 17 residues. CDR1 and CDR2 (germline): MGHRA, YSYEKL. V shed 3 bases, J shed 4 bases, and the junction held 8 bases outside the gene matches. CDR3: CASSQAPGQGLTGELFF. The CDR3 DNA is TGCGCCAGCAGCCAGGCTCCGGGACAGGGGCTCACCGGGGAGCTGTTTTTT.

The V gene is TRBV11-3, the J gene TRBJ2-4; weak D call: TRBD2 (5 bases). V was clipped by 3 bases and J by 6 bases, with 21 bases between them. This CDR3 comprises 17 residues. The V gene's germline CDR1 is SGHNT and CDR2 YENEEA. CDR3 protein: CASSFTLRAATINIQYF. The DNA of the CDR3 is TGTGCCAGCAGCTTCACCCTGAGGGCCGCCACTATAAACATTCAGTACTTC. Combining the CDR3 with reference TRBV11-3 and TRBJ2-4 gives the whole variable domain EAGVVQSPRYKIIEKKQPVAFWCNPISGHNTLYWYLQNLGQGPELLIRYENEEAVDDSQLPKDRFSAERLKGVDSTLKIQPAELGDSAVYLCASSFTLRAATINIQYFGAGTRLSVL.